Shown below are 7 T cell receptor beta chains from a single sample sequenced in a study of T cell repertoires in cytomegalovirus infection. TCRdb used MiXCR to reprocess the reads, holding one entry per CDR3 protein. The repertoire consists of roughly 200,000 distinct CDR3 sequences, with about a sixth occurring once and the leading ten covering about 25%. Material for sequencing was CD8+ T cells from PBMCs. All receptors come from a human donor in good health (CMV status not recorded). Some clones in this sample may be carry-over from other donors' samples.

This chain uses TRBV7-6 with TRBJ2-7; no firm D call. CDR3 length: 12 residues. V lost 5 bases, J lost 6 bases, and 11 bases lay in between. The germline CDR1 and CDR2 sequences are SGHVS and FNYEAQ. This CDR3 reads CASSPRRTEQYF. In nucleotides, the CDR3 is TGTGCCAGCAGCCCCCGACGGACCGAGCAGTACTTC.

The genes are TRBV7-8 and TRBJ1-1; D is possibly TRBD1 (6 bases). CDR1 is SGHVS and CDR2 is FQNEAQ in the germline V gene. Trimming took off 1 base at V and 1 base at J, with 7 bases between the two ends. The CDR3 is made up of 14 amino acids. For the CDR3, the DNA is TGTGCCAGCAGCTTAGACAGGGCGAACACTGAAGCTTTCTTT. Its translation is CASSLDRANTEAFF.

The chain carries TRBV7-6 and TRBJ2-3; D remains ambiguous. The V gene's germline CDR1 is SGHVS and CDR2 FNYEAQ. There are 16 residues in the CDR3. V lost 4 bases to trimming and J lost 4 bases, with 18 bases between them. The CDR3 region is CASSSKTGPAADTQYF. In nucleotides, the CDR3 is TGTGCCAGCAGCTCTAAAACCGGGCCGGCGGCAGATACGCAGTATTTT. Supplemented by reference TRBV7-6 and TRBJ2-3, the full variable domain reads GAGVSQSPRYKVTKRGQDVALRCDPISGHVSLYWYRQALGQGPEFLTYFNYEAQQDKSGLPNDRFSAERPEGSISTLTIQRTEQRDSAMYRCASSSKTGPAADTQYFGPGTRLTVL.

This clonotype has only a few counts. V and J are TRBV29-1 and TRBJ2-7; the D gene could be TRBD1 or TRBD2 (5 bases each). CDR3 length: 16 amino acids. V dropped 2 bases and J dropped 0 bases, with 17 bases sitting between them. From germline, CDR1 is SQVTM and CDR2 ANQGSEA. CDR3 nucleotide sequence: TGCAGCGTTGAAATGGGGACCGGTATCAGCTCCTACGAGCAGTACTTC. Its translation: CSVEMGTGISSYEQYF.

This chain uses TRBV11-2 with TRBJ1-5; 9 bases are shared with TRBD1. Trimming removed 5 bases from V and 6 bases from J; junction bases left unmatched: 5. CDR3 length: 14 residues. Germline V lookup: CDR1 SGHAT, CDR2 FQNNGV. This CDR3 is CASSLDRGTQPQHF. CDR3 in DNA: TGTGCCAGCAGCCTCGACAGGGGGACTCAGCCCCAGCATTTT.

The chain is built from TRBV7-2 and TRBJ2-2, with a tentative D call TRBD2 (7 bases). The ends were cut back, 1 base at V and 5 bases at J, with 17 bases in the middle. The CDR3 is 17 residues long. From germline, CDR1 is SGHTA and CDR2 FQGNSA. The CDR3: CASSLGAGARFTGELFF. Here the CDR3 DNA reads TGTGCCAGCAGCTTAGGGGCGGGGGCGAGGTTTACCGGGGAGCTGTTTTTT. Supplemented by reference TRBV7-2 and TRBJ2-2, the full variable domain reads GAGVSQSPSNKVTEKGKDVELRCDPISGHTALYWYRQSLGQGLEFLIYFQGNSAPDKSGLPSDRFSAERTGGSVSTLTIQRTQQEDSAVYLCASSLGAGARFTGELFFGEGSRLTVL.

The V gene is TRBV28, the J gene TRBJ1-5, with 7 bases matching TRBD1. CDR1 MDHEN and CDR2 SYDVKM come from the germline V gene. V shed 7 bases and J 7 bases; nucleotides not matched to a gene: 19. CDR3 length: 17 amino acids. CDR3 in amino acids: CASNNQNQGVSGQPQHF. The CDR3 nucleotides are TGTGCCAGCAATAACCAAAACCAGGGGGTTTCGGGGCAGCCCCAGCATTTT.